This T cell receptor (beta chain) was captured by sequencing in a study of blood T cells in healthy people across ages. Study-level points and caveats: The unknown donor CMV status may have confounded expanded clonotype changes. A strong correlation was found between TCR beta diversity and the percentage of naive T cells.

PCR was performed a second time for roughly 7 to 12 cycles using a sample-barcoded 5' primer and a J-beta primer mix. TCRdb independently ran MiXCR on the 5' RACE reads; one entry per CDR3 protein. Of some 1.8 million distinct CDR3 sequences in the sample, about two fifths were seen once. Every sample gave at least 6 micrograms of total RNA when it was extracted. Turning to this clonotype: Its matching antigen is unknown.

Between the trimmed V and J ends, which lost 1 base and 3 bases, there was a span of 13 bases. This CDR3 has 15 amino acids. Germline lookup yields CDR1 SGHTA and CDR2 FQGNSA. The specimen was blood. This TCR came from a human donor in good health. This chain joins TRBV7-2 and TRBJ2-7; tentatively, D is TRBD2 (6 bases). The CDR3 protein is CASSLGSRGSYEQYF. The CDR3, as DNA: TGTGCCAGCAGCTTAGGGAGTCGGGGGAGCTACGAGCAGTACTTC.